Presented here are 8 T cell receptor beta chains from one specimen sequenced in a study of OX40 agonist ivuxolimab in advanced cancers. The table came from immunoSEQ multiplex PCR; TCRdb's copy has only in-frame clones and leaves some out. The sample contains some 70,000 clones, about 91% of which appear only once. Sequenced here: CD4+ or CD8+ T cells sorted from blood, sampled in a trial of the OX40 agonist ivuxolimab. These receptors were taken from an adult with an advanced solid tumor such as melanoma, head and neck, liver or kidney cancer.

This clone was seen a single time. The chain recombines TRBV6-1 with TRBJ1-5; TRBD1 aligns across 8 bases. Germline values: CDR1 MNHNS, CDR2 SASEGT. This CDR3 contains 13 residues. V shed 6 bases and J 7 bases; nucleotides not matched to a gene: 5. CDR3: CASSAGGSQPQHF. The CDR3 DNA reads as TGTGCCAGCAGCGCAGGGGGCAGCCAGCCCCAGCATTTT.

The V gene is TRBV5-1, the J gene TRBJ2-5; D is unresolved. Trimming took 4 bases from V and 0 from J, leaving 7 bases between them. Germline lookup yields CDR1 SGHRS and CDR2 YFSETQ. The CDR3 contains 13 residues. CDR3 sequence (DNA): TGCGCCAGCAGCCCGGCGGACCAAGAGACCCAGTACTTC. This gives the protein CASSPADQETQYF.

The chain carries TRBV6-6 and TRBJ2-3; no clear D. The germline V and J ends were trimmed by 0 bases and 6 bases, with 10 bases remaining between them. CDR1 and CDR2 from the germline V gene are MNHNY and SVGAGI (reference sequence). The CDR3 sequence is 14 residues long. The CDR3 sequence: CASSYSPGTDTQYF. DNA of the CDR3: TGTGCCAGCAGTTACTCTCCCGGAACCGATACGCAGTATTTT.

The J gene is TRBJ2-1, the V gene TRBV5-6; D remains unclear. The germline V and J ends were trimmed by 1 base and 9 bases, with 8 bases remaining between them. CDR3 length: 12 residues. The germline gives CDR1 SGHDT, CDR2 YYEEEE. CDR3 sequence: CASSLILGEQFF. CDR3 DNA: TGTGCCAGCAGCTTGATCCTGGGTGAGCAGTTCTTC. Together with reference TRBV5-6 and TRBJ2-1, the CDR3 gives the full variable domain: DAGVTQSPTHLIKTRGQQVTLRCSPKSGHDTVSWYQQALGQGPQFIFQYYEEEERQRGNFPDRFSGHQFPNYSSELNVNALLLGDSALYLCASSLILGEQFFGPGTRLTVL.

This rearrangement joins TRBV6-4 to TRBJ2-7; 7 nucleotides line up with TRBD1. V lost 4 bases to trimming and J lost 3 bases; unmatched junction nucleotides: 6. The CDR3 extends over 14 amino acids. Germline V gives CDR1 MRHNA, CDR2 SNTAGT. The CDR3 nucleotides read TGTGCCAGCAGTGGGGACAGTCCCCTCTACGAGCAGTACTTC. Amino acid sequence: CASSGDSPLYEQYF.

In nucleotides, the CDR3 is TGTGCCAGCAGCGAGAGGGAGCAGCCCCAGCATTTT. As protein: CASSEREQPQHF. V is TRBV5-6 and J is TRBJ1-5; D is ambiguous. This CDR3 comprises 12 residues. The V and J ends lost 4 bases and 7 bases respectively, with 9 bases between them. CDR1 is SGHDT, CDR2 YYEEEE, per germline.

V usage is TRBV7-8 and J usage is TRBJ2-6, with D uncertain. The CDR3 is 13 amino acids. Germline V gene sequence: CDR1 SGHVS, CDR2 FQNEAQ. Trimming pared 11 bases from V and 1 base from J, leaving 9 bases between. The CDR3 region is CASEWSGANVLTF. In DNA form, the CDR3 reads TGTGCCTCCGAGTGGTCTGGGGCCAACGTCCTGACTTTC.

This clone came up once. J is TRBJ1-4 and V is TRBV6-6; D gene uncertain. This CDR3 is 15 amino acids long. Trimming removed 2 bases from V and 7 bases from J, with 14 bases in between. CDR1 and CDR2 from the germline V gene are MNHNY and SVGAGI (reference sequence). The CDR3 loop is CASSYGDLSVEKLFF. The CDR3, as DNA: TGTGCCAGCAGTTACGGCGACCTATCAGTTGAAAAACTGTTTTTT.